This TCR beta chain was found in a study of shared clonotypes between healthy human individuals. CDR3 length: 15 amino acids. V was clipped by 1 base and J by 1 base; unmatched bases: 3. CDR1 and CDR2 from the germline V gene are SGHTA and FQGTGA. Naive CD8 cells comprised CD45RO-negative, CCR7-positively selected cells, excluding terminally differentiated effector memory CD45RA+ cells. This table comes from immunoSEQ multiplex PCR, and its TCRdb copy is limited to in-frame clones, with some not included. The sample comprises about 2.1 million clones, around 95% of which are singletons, and 1.5% to 2% rests with the top ten.

This clonotype originated in a man in his late teens or twenties in good health. Some clones in this sample may be carry-over from other donors' samples. The genes are TRBV7-3 and TRBJ2-7, with 8 positions matching TRBD2. Sequencing used naive CD8+ T cells from PBMCs. CDR3 sequence reads: CASSLSPGGSYEQYF. CDR3 DNA: TGTGCCAGCAGCTTAAGTCCGGGAGGGTCCTACGAGCAGTACTTC.